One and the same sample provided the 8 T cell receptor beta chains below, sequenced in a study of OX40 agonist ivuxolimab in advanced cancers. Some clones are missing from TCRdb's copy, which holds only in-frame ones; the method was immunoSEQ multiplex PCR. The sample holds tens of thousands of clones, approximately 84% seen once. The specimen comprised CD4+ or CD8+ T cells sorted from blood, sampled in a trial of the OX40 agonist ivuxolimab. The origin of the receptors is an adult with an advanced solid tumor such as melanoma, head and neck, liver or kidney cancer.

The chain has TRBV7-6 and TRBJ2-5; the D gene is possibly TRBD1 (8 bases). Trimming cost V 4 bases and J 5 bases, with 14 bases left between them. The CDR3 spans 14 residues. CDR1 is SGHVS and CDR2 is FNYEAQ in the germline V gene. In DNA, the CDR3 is TGTGCCAGCAGCTCTACAGGGGGAGGGGAGACCCAGTACTTC. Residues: CASSSTGGGETQYF.

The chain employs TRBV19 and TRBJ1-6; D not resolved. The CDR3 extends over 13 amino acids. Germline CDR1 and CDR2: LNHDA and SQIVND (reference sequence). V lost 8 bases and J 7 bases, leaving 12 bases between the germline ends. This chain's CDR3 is CASSVRTNSPLHF. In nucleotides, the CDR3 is TGTGCCAGTTCAGTAAGGACCAATTCACCCCTCCACTTT.

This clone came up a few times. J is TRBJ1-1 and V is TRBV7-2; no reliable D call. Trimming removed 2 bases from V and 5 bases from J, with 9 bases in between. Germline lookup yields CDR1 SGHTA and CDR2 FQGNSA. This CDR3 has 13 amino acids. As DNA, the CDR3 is TGTGCCAGCAGCTTAACGGTGGGGACTGAAGCTTTCTTT. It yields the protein CASSLTVGTEAFF.

CDR3 DNA sequence: TGTGCCAGCAGCTTAGGGTACGACACTGAAGCTTTCTTT. It encodes CASSLGYDTEAFF. This chain connects TRBV11-1 to TRBJ1-1; D unresolved. V shed 1 base and J shed 3 bases, with 6 bases lying between them. Germline V gives CDR1 SGHAT, CDR2 FQDESV (reference sequence). The CDR3 is 13 amino acids.

CDR3 amino acids: CASSPPFTKLTGELFF. In DNA form, the CDR3 reads TGCGCCAGCAGCCCACCCTTCACGAAACTCACCGGGGAGCTGTTTTTT. This rearrangement joins TRBV4-1 to TRBJ2-2; D not resolved. The CDR3 covers 16 residues. In germline, CDR1 is MGHRA, CDR2 YSYEKL. Trimming removed 4 bases at V and 4 bases at J, with 16 bases between.

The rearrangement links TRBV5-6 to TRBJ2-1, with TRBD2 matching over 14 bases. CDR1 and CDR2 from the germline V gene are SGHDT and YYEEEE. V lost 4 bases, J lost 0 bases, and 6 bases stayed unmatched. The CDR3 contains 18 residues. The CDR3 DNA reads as TGTGCCAGCAGCATCGGACTAGCGGGAGGCCCCTCCTACAATGAGCAGTTCTTC. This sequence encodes CASSIGLAGGPSYNEQFF.

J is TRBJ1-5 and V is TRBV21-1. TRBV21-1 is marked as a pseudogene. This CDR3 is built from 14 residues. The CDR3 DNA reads TGTGCCAGCAGCAAAGCAGGCCGCAATCAGCCCCAGCATTTT. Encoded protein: CASSKAGRNQPQHF.

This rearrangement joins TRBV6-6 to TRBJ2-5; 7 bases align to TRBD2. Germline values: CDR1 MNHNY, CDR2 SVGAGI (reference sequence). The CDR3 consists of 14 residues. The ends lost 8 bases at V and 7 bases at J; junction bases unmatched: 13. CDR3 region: CASGLGLPSGTQYF. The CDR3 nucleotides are TGTGCCAGCGGCCTGGGACTACCGTCGGGGACCCAGTACTTC.